This T cell receptor beta chain was identified during a study of T cells in Graves' hyperthyroidism and ophthalmopathy. This clonotype came up many times. Template material for amplifying TCR beta CDR3 regions consisted of RNA transcripts. The HTBI primer set served for first-round RT-PCR of the TCR CDR3. TCRdb re-called the multiplex PCR reads through MiXCR, storing one row per CDR3 protein. The table shows under 450,000 distinct CDR3 sequences, with roughly 14% occurring only once. Graves' hyperthyroidism was deemed stable given no ophthalmopathy progression within 18 months. Exclusion followed for patients with uncontrolled infection, other autoimmune disease, pregnancy or lactation. Thyroid ultrasound and orbital computed tomography, with clinical symptoms and serum thyroxine and TRAb, informed diagnoses. 10 ml of fresh peripheral blood supplied the PBMCs. The CDR3 spans 12 residues. Germline CDR1 reads DFQATT; CDR2 reads SNEGSKA (reference sequence). V was shortened by 6 bases and J by 3 bases, with 12 bases between the two germline ends.

The sample taken for sequencing was blood. The origin of this receptor is a woman aged 18-35 years with Graves' hyperthyroidism. This rearrangement joins TRBV20-1 to TRBJ2-7, with D possibly being TRBD2 (6 bases). This CDR3 reads CSASGSNYEQYF. The CDR3, as DNA: TGCAGTGCAAGCGGGTCCAACTACGAGCAGTACTTC.